Following are 17 T cell receptor beta chains from one sample sequenced in a study of T cell responses to AZD1222 COVID-19 vaccine. Profiling relied on immunoSEQ multiplex PCR, and the TCRdb table lists in-frame clones only, not all of them. The table includes approximately 190,000 clones, more than 75% detected once. This material consisted of peripheral blood, taken on day 0 of AZD1222 vaccination. These receptors were collected from an adult in good health.

This chain links TRBV6-5 with TRBJ2-7, with 9 bases fitting TRBD2. The CDR3 consists of 15 residues. Losses at the gene ends were 5 bases for V and 2 bases for J; bases not matched to a gene: 7. Germline V gives CDR1 MNHEY, CDR2 SVGAGI. CDR3 region: CASSPPPSGAYEQYF. CDR3 DNA sequence: TGTGCCAGCAGTCCCCCCCCTAGCGGGGCCTACGAGCAGTACTTC.

This chain links TRBV6-6 with TRBJ2-7; D remains ambiguous. The CDR3 is made up of 14 amino acids. Between the trimmed V and J ends, which lost 0 bases and 0 bases, there was a span of 6 bases. The germline gives CDR1 MNHNY, CDR2 SVGAGI (reference sequence). CDR3 nucleotide sequence: TGTGCCAGCAGTTACTCCGTCGGCTCCTACGAGCAGTACTTC. This gives the protein CASSYSVGSYEQYF.

This clone was counted a few times. The rearrangement links TRBV5-8 to TRBJ2-7, with D hard to call. The CDR3 consists of 11 residues. Trimming pared 3 bases from V and 6 bases from J, leaving 7 bases between. CDR1 and CDR2 (germline): SGHTS, YDEGEE. CDR3 loop: CASSSVFEQYF. CDR3 coding DNA: TGTGCCAGCAGCTCGGTATTCGAGCAGTACTTC.

The V and J genes are TRBV10-3 and TRBJ1-4, with D maybe TRBD1 (5 bases). Trimming took 6 bases from V and 5 from J, leaving 13 bases between them. The CDR3 runs to 14 residues. Germline V gene sequence: CDR1 ENHRY, CDR2 SYGVKD. CDR3 in DNA: TGTGCCATCAGGTCCGGGACGGAAAATGAAAAACTGTTTTTT. Protein product: CAIRSGTENEKLFF.

This rearrangement joins TRBV28 to TRBJ1-6; 7 positions agree with TRBD1. Germline lookup yields CDR1 MDHEN and CDR2 SYDVKM. Trimming removed 6 bases from V and 4 bases from J; junction bases left unmatched: 3. The CDR3 contains 14 residues. The DNA of the CDR3 is TGTGCCAGCAGCTCGGGACAGTATAATTCACCCCTCCACTTT. As protein: CASSSGQYNSPLHF.

J is TRBJ2-3 and V is TRBV7-9, with a possible D match to TRBD1 (5 bases). V was clipped by 3 bases and J by 4 bases, with 11 bases between them. Germline loops: CDR1 SEHNR, CDR2 FQNEAQ (reference sequence). The CDR3 totals 14 residues. CDR3 sequence: CASSFLGVADTQYF. DNA of the CDR3: TGTGCCAGCAGCTTTTTAGGGGTGGCAGATACGCAGTATTTT.

This clone was recorded once. The chain has TRBV5-1 and TRBJ2-7; 8 nucleotides match TRBD1. The V gene end was trimmed by 4 bases and the J gene end by 3 bases; junction bases not matched to a gene: 9. This CDR3 has 15 amino acids. CDR1 SGHRS and CDR2 YFSETQ come from the germline V gene. The CDR3 DNA sequence: TGCGCCAGCAGCCCGAAAGGGACAGGAGACTACGAGCAGTACTTC. It encodes CASSPKGTGDYEQYF.

The rearrangement links TRBV28 to TRBJ2-3; D ambiguous. This CDR3 comprises 15 residues. CDR1 is MDHEN and CDR2 is SYDVKM in the germline V gene. Trimming removed 2 bases at V and 4 bases at J, with 13 bases between. CDR3 region: CASSLSSYGADTQYF. CDR3 DNA sequence: TGTGCCAGCAGTTTAAGCTCATATGGAGCAGATACGCAGTATTTT.

The chain couples TRBV4-1 to TRBJ2-3; no clear D gene. Looked up from germline, CDR1 is MGHRA and CDR2 is YSYEKL. The V end was cut by 7 bases, the J end by 3 bases, with 23 bases between. CDR3 length: 17 amino acids. CDR3 DNA: TGCGCCAGCAATAGTATTTCCCACCACGACCGTACAGATACGCAGTATTTT. As protein: CASNSISHHDRTDTQYF.

This chain uses TRBV7-2 with TRBJ1-1; D gene unclear. This CDR3 has 14 amino acids. The V gene's germline CDR1 is SGHTA and CDR2 FQGNSA. Trimming removed 1 base at V and 0 bases at J, with 6 bases between. CDR3 in DNA: TGTGCCAGCAGCTTAGGCCAGGTGAACACTGAAGCTTTCTTT. This codes for CASSLGQVNTEAFF.

J is TRBJ2-1 and V is TRBV10-1, with D tentatively TRBD1 (5 bases). Germline V lookup: CDR1 WNHNN, CDR2 SYGVQD (reference sequence). The length of the CDR3 is 14 residues. Between the trimmed V and J ends, which lost 9 bases and 3 bases, there was a span of 15 bases. This CDR3 reads CASNRSFFYNEQFF. CDR3 nucleotides: TGCGCCAGTAACAGGAGCTTCTTCTACAATGAGCAGTTCTTC.

J is TRBJ2-7 and V is TRBV4-2; 11 bases fit TRBD2. V shed 4 bases and J 6 bases; nucleotides not matched to a gene: 8. CDR3 length: 15 amino acids. Germline-derived CDR1 and CDR2 are LGHNA and YNFKEQ. As DNA, the CDR3 is TGTGCCAGCAGCCTTACTAGCGGGGGCCTAACCGAGCAGTACTTC. Translated, it gives CASSLTSGGLTEQYF.

The chain links TRBV6-5 to TRBJ1-4; tentative D call: TRBD1 (5 bases). There are 14 residues in the CDR3. V was trimmed by 5 bases and J by 3 bases, leaving 10 bases between them. CDR1 MNHEY and CDR2 SVGAGI come from the germline V gene. Written as DNA, the CDR3 is TGTGCCAGCAGTCAGGGCAGGGCTAATGAAAAACTGTTTTTT. Translated, it gives CASSQGRANEKLFF.

The rearrangement uses TRBV9 and TRBJ2-1; 9 bases are a match to TRBD2. The CDR3 runs to 15 residues. V gave up 0 bases and J gave up 4 bases; unmatched junction bases: 2. Germline loops: CDR1 SGDLS, CDR2 YYNGEE. CDR3 region: CASSVASGVYNEQFF. DNA of the CDR3: TGTGCCAGCAGCGTAGCTAGCGGGGTTTACAATGAGCAGTTCTTC. The entire variable domain, with the rest obtained from reference TRBV9 and TRBJ2-1, is as follows: DSGVTQTPKHLITATGQRVTLRCSPRSGDLSVYWYQQSLDQGLQFLIQYYNGEERAKGNILERFSAQQFPDLHSELNLSSLELGDSALYFCASSVASGVYNEQFFGPGTRLTVL.

The rearrangement links TRBV5-6 to TRBJ1-4, with unresolved D. This CDR3 has 14 amino acids. V was trimmed by 4 bases and J by 4 bases, leaving 11 bases between them. Germline values: CDR1 SGHDT, CDR2 YYEEEE. The CDR3 sequence is CASSPWWNNEKLFF. The CDR3 bases are TGTGCCAGCAGCCCCTGGTGGAATAATGAAAAACTGTTTTTT. The variable domain in full, completed from reference TRBV5-6 and TRBJ1-4, reads DAGVTQSPTHLIKTRGQQVTLRCSPKSGHDTVSWYQQALGQGPQFIFQYYEEEERQRGNFPDRFSGHQFPNYSSELNVNALLLGDSALYLCASSPWWNNEKLFFGSGTQLSVL.

This clone was detected only once. This sequence joins TRBV14 and TRBJ2-1; D remains unclear. The CDR3 contains 14 residues. The V end lost 5 bases, the J end lost 4 bases, and 12 bases lay between the germline ends. The germline gives CDR1 SGHDN, CDR2 FVKESK. Here the CDR3 reads CASSTRSPYNEQFF. For the CDR3, the DNA is TGTGCCAGCAGCACGAGGAGCCCTTACAATGAGCAGTTCTTC.

Concerning this clone itself: Other nucleotide sequences in the sample specify the same CDR3. The chain links TRBV7-2 to TRBJ2-7, with 12 bases that match TRBD2. This CDR3 region has 14 residues. CDR1 and CDR2 from the germline V gene are SGHTA and FQGNSA. Trimming at V came to 1 base and at J to 5 bases, leaving 0 bases not matched to a gene. The CDR3 sequence: CASSLGLAGDEQYF. The CDR3 DNA reads as TGTGCCAGCAGCTTAGGACTAGCGGGAGACGAGCAGTACTTC.